A selection of T cell receptor beta chains follows, all from one sample in a study of T cells in tumors after PD-1 blockade. The protocol was immunoSEQ multiplex PCR, while the TCRdb copy is restricted to in-frame clones and leaves out a portion. The profile shows under 40,000 clones, around 72% of them singletons. Sequenced material: PBMCs, taken after anti-PD-1 treatment. Receptor source: a human donor with basal cell carcinoma. The CDR3 runs from the conserved cysteine through the conserved F or W. D genes are given only for firm matches. Part of the rows lack a size; the others show once, few, many or a class for expanded clones.

clone size: .
V gene: TRBV5-4
J gene: TRBJ2-3
D gene: TRBD2
CDR3 DNA: TGTGCCAGCAGACTGACTAGCGGGAGGGCAGATACGCAGTATTTT
CDR3 protein: CASRLTSGRADTQYF

clone size: .
V gene: TRBV7-3
J gene: TRBJ2-2
D gene: .
CDR3 DNA: TGTGCCAGCAGCCCGGGGGCAGGGTTGGGTTCGGCCGGGGAGCTGTTTTTT
CDR3 protein: CASSPGAGLGSAGELFF

clone size: .
V gene: TRBV14
J gene: TRBJ2-1
D gene: .
CDR3 DNA: TGTGCCAGCAGCCAAGGGGGGCCTTACAATGAGCAGTTCTTC
CDR3 protein: CASSQGGPYNEQFF

clone size: few
V gene: TRBV7-2
J gene: TRBJ2-2
D gene: .
CDR3 DNA: TGTGCCAGCCGCATGGGGAGCCCCGGGGAGCTGTTTTTT
CDR3 protein: CASRMGSPGELFF

clone size: few
V gene: TRBV28
J gene: TRBJ1-1
D gene: .
CDR3 DNA: TGTGCCAGCACGGAAGAGGGGTTTTACACTGAAGCTTTCTTT
CDR3 protein: CASTEEGFYTEAFF

clone size: .
V gene: TRBV24-1
J gene: TRBJ2-3
D gene: TRBD1
CDR3 DNA: TGTGCCACCAGTGACCCGGGACAGGGGGCAAGGGATACGCAGTATTTT
CDR3 protein: CATSDPGQGARDTQYF

clone size: once
V gene: TRBV4-2
J gene: TRBJ2-5
D gene: .
CDR3 DNA: TGTGCCAGCAGCCAAGAAGTGGGGCAAGAAGAACCCCAGTACTTC
CDR3 protein: CASSQEVGQEEPQYF

clone size: .
V gene: TRBV3-1/TRBV3-2
J gene: TRBJ2-7
D gene: .
CDR3 DNA: TGTGCCAGCAGGGCGCCCGGGGGAAAACAGTACTTC
CDR3 protein: CASRAPGGKQYF

clone size: .
V gene: TRBV10-3
J gene: TRBJ1-1
D gene: TRBD1
CDR3 DNA: TGTGCCATCAGTGTACCGGGACAGGGAGCTTTCTTT
CDR3 protein: CAISVPGQGAFF

clone size: .
V gene: TRBV11-3
J gene: TRBJ2-1
D gene: TRBD2
CDR3 DNA: TGTGCCAGCAGCCCTGGGACTAGCGGATACAATGAGCAGTTCTTC
CDR3 protein: CASSPGTSGYNEQFF

clone size: .
V gene: TRBV7-2
J gene: TRBJ1-2
D gene: TRBD1
CDR3 DNA: TGTGCCAGCAGCTTAATATCCCGTGACAGGGCGGGAGGCTACACCTTC
CDR3 protein: CASSLISRDRAGGYTF

clone size: .
V gene: TRBV29-1
J gene: TRBJ2-1
D gene: .
CDR3 DNA: TGCAGCGCTGAGGACAAGGCGGTGTTAGGTCCGTTCTTC
CDR3 protein: CSAEDKAVLGPFF

clone size: .
V gene: TRBV6-6
J gene: TRBJ1-2
D gene: TRBD1
CDR3 DNA: TGTGCCAGCAGGCCCTGGGACAGAGACTATGGCTACACCTTC
CDR3 protein: CASRPWDRDYGYTF

clone size: .
V gene: TRBV7-2
J gene: TRBJ2-1
D gene: .
CDR3 DNA: TGTGCCAGCAGCTTATACCGTAGCAGGGATGAGCAGTTCTTC
CDR3 protein: CASSLYRSRDEQFF

clone size: .
V gene: TRBV5-1
J gene: TRBJ1-2
D gene: .
CDR3 DNA: TGCGCCAGCAGCTCCATGGACGAGAACTATGGCTACACCTTC
CDR3 protein: CASSSMDENYGYTF

clone size: .
V gene: TRBV7-2
J gene: TRBJ2-1
D gene: .
CDR3 DNA: TGTGCCAGCAGCTTCCCCGAGGGGGAGGCTGAGCAGTTCTTC
CDR3 protein: CASSFPEGEAEQFF

clone size: .
V gene: TRBV7-2
J gene: TRBJ1-1
D gene: .
CDR3 DNA: TGTGCCAGCAGCTTAGCCGCGGGAAAGAACACTGAAGCTTTCTTT
CDR3 protein: CASSLAAGKNTEAFF

clone size: few
V gene: TRBV24-1
J gene: TRBJ1-2
D gene: TRBD1
CDR3 DNA: TGTGCCACCAGTGACACCACTACAGGGGAATGGGGCTATGGCTACACCTTC
CDR3 protein: CATSDTTTGEWGYGYTF

clone size: .
V gene: TRBV14
J gene: TRBJ2-1
D gene: .
CDR3 DNA: TGTGCCAGCAGCCAAGAGGATTCCTCCTACAATGAGCAGTTCTTC
CDR3 protein: CASSQEDSSYNEQFF

clone size: few
V gene: TRBV4-3
J gene: TRBJ2-2
D gene: .
CDR3 DNA: TGCGCCAGCAGCCAAGATAGACAGAACACCGGGGAGCTGTTTTTT
CDR3 protein: CASSQDRQNTGELFF

clone size: .
V gene: TRBV3-1/TRBV3-2
J gene: TRBJ1-6
D gene: .
CDR3 DNA: TGTGCCAGCAGCCAAGGCCTCGGTAATTCACCCCTCCACTTT
CDR3 protein: CASSQGLGNSPLHF

clone size: few
V gene: TRBV2
J gene: TRBJ2-1
D gene: .
CDR3 DNA: TGTGCCAGTGCAGGGGCCCGCTACAATGAGCAGTTCTTC
CDR3 protein: CASAGARYNEQFF

clone size: .
V gene: TRBV9
J gene: TRBJ2-7
D gene: TRBD2
CDR3 DNA: TGTGCCAGCAGCCCCGGGACTAGCGGGGGGTTAACGAGCTCCTACGAGCAGTACTTC
CDR3 protein: CASSPGTSGGLTSSYEQYF

clone size: .
V gene: TRBV7-9
J gene: TRBJ2-5
D gene: .
CDR3 DNA: TGTGCCAGCAGCTTAAACTCGGGGGAGAGGGGAGAGACCCAGTACTTC
CDR3 protein: CASSLNSGERGETQYF

clone size: few
V gene: TRBV27
J gene: TRBJ1-5
D gene: TRBD1
CDR3 DNA: TGTGCCAGCAGTTTGGTGGGACAGGGGGCATGGAGCAATCAGCCCCAGCATTTT
CDR3 protein: CASSLVGQGAWSNQPQHF

clone size: .
V gene: TRBV9
J gene: TRBJ2-5
D gene: TRBD2
CDR3 DNA: TGTGCCAGCAGCCCTTACCGGACTAGCGGGAGACAAGAGACCCAGTACTTC
CDR3 protein: CASSPYRTSGRQETQYF

clone size: .
V gene: TRBV5-1
J gene: TRBJ2-5
D gene: .
CDR3 DNA: TGCGCCAGCAGCGTTGGAGCGATAGGGCCTCGAGGAGAGACCCAGTACTTC
CDR3 protein: CASSVGAIGPRGETQYF

clone size: .
V gene: TRBV28
J gene: TRBJ2-5
D gene: TRBD2
CDR3 DNA: TGTGCCAGCAGTATTTCGACTAGCGGGGTGGAGACCCAGTACTTC
CDR3 protein: CASSISTSGVETQYF

clone size: .
V gene: TRBV7-9
J gene: TRBJ2-2
D gene: TRBD1
CDR3 DNA: TGTGCCAGCAGCCCCGGACAGGGTCGAGAGGAGCTGTTTTTT
CDR3 protein: CASSPGQGREELFF

clone size: .
V gene: TRBV7-2
J gene: TRBJ2-3
D gene: TRBD2
CDR3 DNA: TGTGCCAGCGGGGTCAGCGGGAGTTCCACAGATACGCAGTATTTT
CDR3 protein: CASGVSGSSTDTQYF

clone size: .
V gene: TRBV4-2
J gene: TRBJ2-1
D gene: TRBD1
CDR3 DNA: TGTGCCAGCAGCCAAGTGGGACAGAGCTCCTACAATGAGCAGTTCTTC
CDR3 protein: CASSQVGQSSYNEQFF

clone size: few
V gene: TRBV4-1
J gene: TRBJ2-7
D gene: .
CDR3 DNA: TGCGCCAGCAGCCAGCTTCTTCAGGGGGGCGAGCAGTACTTC
CDR3 protein: CASSQLLQGGEQYF

clone size: once
V gene: TRBV14
J gene: TRBJ1-1
D gene: TRBD1
CDR3 DNA: TGTGCCAGCAGCCAAGCAGGACAGGGGGTTGGCACTGAAGCTTTCTTT
CDR3 protein: CASSQAGQGVGTEAFF

clone size: .
V gene: TRBV6-2/TRBV6-3
J gene: TRBJ2-7
D gene: .
CDR3 DNA: TGTGCCAGCAGTTTAGGCACCCCAGGCGAGCAGTACTTC
CDR3 protein: CASSLGTPGEQYF

clone size: .
V gene: TRBV24-1
J gene: TRBJ2-1
D gene: .
CDR3 DNA: TGTGCCACCAGTGATTCAGGGGCGGGGGCGCCGGCCAATGAGCAGTTCTTC
CDR3 protein: CATSDSGAGAPANEQFF

clone size: .
V gene: TRBV18
J gene: TRBJ2-2
D gene: .
CDR3 DNA: .
CDR3 protein: CASSPGQEAGSCFF